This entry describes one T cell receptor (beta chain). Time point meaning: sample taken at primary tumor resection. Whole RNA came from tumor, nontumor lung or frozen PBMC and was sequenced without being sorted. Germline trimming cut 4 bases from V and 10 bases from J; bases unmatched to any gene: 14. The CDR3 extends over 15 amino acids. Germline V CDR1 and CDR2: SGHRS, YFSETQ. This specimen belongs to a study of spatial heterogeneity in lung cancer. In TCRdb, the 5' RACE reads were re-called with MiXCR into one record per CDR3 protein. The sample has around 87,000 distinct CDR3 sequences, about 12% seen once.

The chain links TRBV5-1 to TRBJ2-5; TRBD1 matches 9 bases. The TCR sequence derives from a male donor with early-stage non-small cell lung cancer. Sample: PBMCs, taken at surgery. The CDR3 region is CASSRAGTGNEDQYF. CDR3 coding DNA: TGCGCCAGCAGCCGAGCCGGGACAGGGAATGAAGACCAGTACTTC.